Below, 19 T cell receptor beta chains from the same sample are listed, as sequenced in a study of identifying expanded T cells in peripheral blood. TCRdb's table, derived via immunoSEQ multiplex PCR, lists solely in-frame clones and lacks some. The sample consists of around 100,000 clones, around 88% of them appearing once. Sequences were obtained from blood. The receptor set was obtained from a person aged 18-70 years in good health.

This clone came up once. The chain joins TRBV7-2 to TRBJ1-2; D may be TRBD1 (6 bases). Trimming took off 5 bases at V and 8 bases at J, with 12 bases between the two ends. The CDR3 totals 12 residues. The germline gives CDR1 SGHTA, CDR2 FQGNSA. CDR3 coding DNA: TGTGCCAGCAGCCCCAGGGGACACGGCTACACCTTC. Translated, it gives CASSPRGHGYTF.

This clone was recorded only once. V usage is TRBV10-3 and J usage is TRBJ2-5, with D tentatively TRBD1 (6 bases). The length of the CDR3 is 17 residues. CDR1 and CDR2 from the germline V gene are ENHRY and SYGVKD. V lost 0 bases and J lost 5, with 19 bases in between. In nucleotides, the CDR3 is TGTGCCATCAGTGAGTCTTACCAGGCAGGGGAAGGGGAGACCCAGTACTTC. Translation: CAISESYQAGEGETQYF.

The V gene is TRBV7-2, the J gene TRBJ2-2; D is undetermined. The CDR3 length is 13 residues. Germline-derived CDR1 and CDR2 are SGHTA and FQGNSA. The ends were cut back, 5 bases at V and 1 base at J, with 5 bases in the middle. DNA for the CDR3: TGTGCCAGCAGCCCGCTGAACACCGGGGAGCTGTTTTTT. It codes for CASSPLNTGELFF.

This clone was observed once. The chain carries TRBV4-2 and TRBJ2-1; no clear D. CDR3 size: 15 residues. Germline CDR1 reads LGHNA; CDR2 reads YNFKEQ. V dropped 3 bases and J dropped 0 bases, with 9 bases sitting between them. CDR3 amino acids: CASSHEQSSYNEQFF. The CDR3 DNA is TGTGCCAGCAGCCATGAACAAAGCTCCTACAATGAGCAGTTCTTC.

J is TRBJ1-5 and V is TRBV2; possible D gene TRBD1, 5 bases. Trimming pared 6 bases from V and 1 base from J, leaving 13 bases between. The CDR3 extends over 15 amino acids. Germline V gives CDR1 SNHLY, CDR2 FYNNEI. CDR3 region: CASRYRDGSNQPQHF. The CDR3 region has the DNA TGTGCCAGCAGGTACCGGGACGGAAGCAATCAGCCCCAGCATTTT.

This chain joins TRBV4-1 and TRBJ2-1, with D uncertain. Germline V gene sequence: CDR1 MGHRA, CDR2 YSYEKL. The ends were cut back, 1 base at V and 0 bases at J, with 13 bases in the middle. The CDR3 is 17 amino acids. The CDR3: CASSQAMRKSSYNEQFF. The CDR3 coding sequence is TGCGCCAGCAGCCAAGCAATGAGGAAGAGCTCCTACAATGAGCAGTTCTTC.

The chain joins TRBV27 to TRBJ1-5; weak D call: TRBD1 (5 bases). V was pared by 2 bases and J by 3 bases, with 5 bases between. Germline V gene lookup returns CDR1 MNHEY and CDR2 SMNVEV (reference sequence). This CDR3 has 13 residues. CDR3 nucleotides: TGTGCCAGCAGTTTAGGGGCCAATCAGCCCCAGCATTTT. It translates to CASSLGANQPQHF.

The sample holds a few counts of this clone. This chain connects TRBV2 to TRBJ1-5; possible D gene TRBD1, 6 bases. The CDR3 runs 16 residues. Per the germline V gene, CDR1 is SNHLY and CDR2 is FYNNEI. V dropped 1 base and J dropped 0 bases, with 10 bases sitting between them. The CDR3 is CASSEVQGHSNQPQHF. The CDR3 DNA reads as TGTGCCAGCAGTGAAGTACAGGGCCATAGCAATCAGCCCCAGCATTTT.

The chain couples TRBV5-4 to TRBJ2-3; 9 bases are shared with TRBD2. The CDR3 loop spans 20 amino acids. The J segment lost 0 bases and the V segment lost 4 bases, leaving 18 bases of the junction unmatched. CDR1 SGHNT and CDR2 YYREEE come from the germline V gene (reference sequence). CDR3 DNA: TGTGCCAGCAGCCAGCCGGGACTAGCCTACGCCGACTCTAGCACAGATACGCAGTATTTT. Residues: CASSQPGLAYADSSTDTQYF.

This chain uses TRBV11-2 with TRBJ2-1; weak D call: TRBD2 (5 bases). CDR1 SGHAT and CDR2 FQNNGV come from the germline V gene. The CDR3 sequence is 11 residues long. The V end lost 11 bases, the J end lost 16 bases, and 21 bases lay between the germline ends. CDR3 protein: CAVLKGGFSFF. Written as DNA, the CDR3 is TGTGCCGTCCTGAAAGGCGGGTTTTCATTCTTC.

This chain links TRBV7-2 with TRBJ2-3, with D hard to call. Germline V gives CDR1 SGHTA, CDR2 FQGNSA. The CDR3 has 14 residues. Trimming pared 1 base from V and 0 bases from J, leaving 5 bases between. Here the CDR3 DNA reads TGTGCCAGCAGCTTAGTACCAAGCACAGATACGCAGTATTTT. Protein: CASSLVPSTDTQYF.

The genes are TRBV11-2 and TRBJ2-7; D ambiguous. The CDR3 covers 12 residues. Germline V CDR1 and CDR2: SGHAT, FQNNGV. The germline V and J ends were trimmed by 5 bases and 2 bases, with 7 bases remaining between them. The CDR3 coding sequence is TGTGCCAGCAGCCAAACCGCCTACGAGCAGTACTTC. This translates into CASSQTAYEQYF.

In its sample, this clone was seen once. The chain has TRBV15 and TRBJ1-2, with a tentative D call TRBD1 (6 bases). CDR1 and CDR2 from the germline V gene are LNHNV and YYDKDF (reference sequence). The CDR3 loop spans 15 amino acids. Trimming removed 5 bases at V and 0 bases at J, with 13 bases between. The CDR3 DNA follows: TGTGCCACCAGCCCTCTCGGGGGCACTAACTATGGCTACACCTTC. Protein product: CATSPLGGTNYGYTF.

V and J are TRBV4-1 and TRBJ2-2; the D is unclear. Per the germline V gene, CDR1 is MGHRA and CDR2 is YSYEKL. The CDR3 contains 16 residues. Trimming took off 1 base at V and 6 bases at J, with 15 bases between the two ends. The CDR3 loop reads CASSQGNGLDAGELFF. Written as DNA, the CDR3 is TGCGCCAGCAGCCAAGGGAACGGGTTGGATGCCGGGGAGCTGTTTTTT.

The CDR3 coding sequence is TGTGCCAGTAGTATCGAAGGGACAGGGACTAATGAAAAACTGTTTTTT. Protein: CASSIEGTGTNEKLFF. The chain recombines TRBV19 with TRBJ1-4; 9 bases fit TRBD1. In germline, CDR1 is LNHDA, CDR2 SQIVND (reference sequence). Losses at the gene ends were 3 bases for V and 2 bases for J; bases not matched to a gene: 4. The CDR3 consists of 16 residues.

The V call is TRBV7-2, the J call TRBJ2-2, with 15 bases fitting TRBD2. With V trimmed by 5 bases and J by 4 bases, 8 bases remained unmatched. This CDR3 has 18 amino acids. Germline-derived CDR1 and CDR2 are SGHTA and FQGNSA. The CDR3, as DNA: TGTGCCAGCAGCCCGGGACTAGCGGGGGGTATGGTCACCGGGGAGCTGTTTTTT. Its translation: CASSPGLAGGMVTGELFF.

The chain uses TRBV7-2 and TRBJ2-5, with 9 bases lining up with TRBD1. The CDR3 extends over 13 amino acids. From germline, CDR1 is SGHTA and CDR2 FQGNSA. The ends lost 1 base at V and 14 bases at J; junction bases unmatched: 8. CDR3 sequence: CASSLGGTGPGYF. Here the CDR3 DNA reads TGTGCCAGCAGCTTAGGAGGGACAGGGCCCGGCTACTTC.

This chain connects TRBV7-8 to TRBJ1-1, with D unclear. CDR1 and CDR2 from the germline V gene are SGHVS and FQNEAQ. The CDR3 loop spans 14 amino acids. V was pared by 8 bases and J by 3 bases, with 16 bases between. The CDR3 DNA follows: TGTGCCAGCTCCTTAGGGTTTGCTGACACTGAAGCTTTCTTT. Residues: CASSLGFADTEAFF. Supplemented by reference TRBV7-8 and TRBJ1-1, the full variable domain reads GAGVSQSPRYKVAKRGQDVALRCDPISGHVSLFWYQQALGQGPEFLTYFQNEAQLDKSGLPSDRFFAERPEGSVSTLKIQRTQQEDSAVYLCASSLGFADTEAFFGQGTRLTVV.

The CDR3, as DNA: TGTGCCATCAGTGAGTCTTGGTTAACTAATGAAAAACTGTTTTTT. It translates to CAISESWLTNEKLFF. The chain joins TRBV10-3 to TRBJ1-4; D unclear. Germline V gene sequence: CDR1 ENHRY, CDR2 SYGVKD. The CDR3 has 15 amino acids. V shed 0 bases and J shed 1 base, with 6 bases lying between them.